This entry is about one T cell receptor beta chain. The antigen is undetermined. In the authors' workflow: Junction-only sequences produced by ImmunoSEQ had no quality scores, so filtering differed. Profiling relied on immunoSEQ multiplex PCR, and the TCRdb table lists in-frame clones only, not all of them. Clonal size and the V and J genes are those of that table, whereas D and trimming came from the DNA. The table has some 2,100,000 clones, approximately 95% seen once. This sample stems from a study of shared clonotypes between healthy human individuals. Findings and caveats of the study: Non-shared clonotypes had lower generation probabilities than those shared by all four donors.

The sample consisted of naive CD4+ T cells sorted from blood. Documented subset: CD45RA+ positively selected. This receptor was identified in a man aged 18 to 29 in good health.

The CDR3 reads CASSMGTLGFNEQFF. DNA of the CDR3: TGTGCCAGTAGTATGGGGACCCTAGGGTTCAATGAGCAGTTCTTC. The rearrangement joins TRBV19 to TRBJ2-1, with D perhaps being TRBD1 or TRBD2 (5 bases each). The germline CDR1 and CDR2 sequences are LNHDA and SQIVND (reference sequence). The ends were cut back, 3 bases at V and 6 bases at J, with 15 bases in the middle. The CDR3 has 15 amino acids.